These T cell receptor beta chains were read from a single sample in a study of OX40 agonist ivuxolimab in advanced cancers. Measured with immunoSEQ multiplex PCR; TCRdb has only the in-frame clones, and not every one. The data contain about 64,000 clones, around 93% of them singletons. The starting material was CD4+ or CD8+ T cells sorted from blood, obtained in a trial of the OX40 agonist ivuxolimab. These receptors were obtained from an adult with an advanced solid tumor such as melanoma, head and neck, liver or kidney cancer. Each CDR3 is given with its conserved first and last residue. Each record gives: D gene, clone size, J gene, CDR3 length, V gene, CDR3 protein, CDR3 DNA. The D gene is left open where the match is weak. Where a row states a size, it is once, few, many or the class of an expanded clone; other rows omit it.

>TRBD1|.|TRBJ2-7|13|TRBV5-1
CASSFQGDTDSRF
TGCGCCAGCAGCTTCCAGGGGGACACGGACTCACGCTTC
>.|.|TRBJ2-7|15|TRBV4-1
CASSQDSQGYGEQYF
TGCGCCAGCAGCCAAGATTCTCAGGGGTACGGGGAGCAGTACTTC
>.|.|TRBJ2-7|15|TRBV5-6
CASSLMSTMGYEQYF
TGTGCCAGCAGCTTAATGTCTACCATGGGGTACGAGCAGTACTTC
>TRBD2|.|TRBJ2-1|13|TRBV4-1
CASSRDYHNEQFF
TGCGCCAGCAGTCGGGACTACCACAATGAGCAGTTCTTC
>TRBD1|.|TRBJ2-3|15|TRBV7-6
CASSLTGLNTDTQYF
TGTGCCAGCAGCTTGACAGGGCTCAACACAGATACGCAGTATTTT
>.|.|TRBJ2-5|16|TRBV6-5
CASSYSGIAIQETQYF
TGTGCCAGCAGTTACTCGGGTATAGCCATACAAGAGACCCAGTACTTC
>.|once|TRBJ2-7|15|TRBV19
CASSIIWGISYEQYF
TGTGCCAGTAGTATTATTTGGGGGATCTCCTACGAGCAGTACTTC
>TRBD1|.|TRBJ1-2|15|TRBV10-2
CASRQTGTGALGYTF
TGCGCCAGCAGACAAACCGGGACAGGGGCCCTAGGCTACACCTTC
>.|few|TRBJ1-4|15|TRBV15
CATSRRTSGGEKLFF
TGTGCCACCAGCAGAAGGACATCCGGTGGTGAAAAACTGTTTTTT
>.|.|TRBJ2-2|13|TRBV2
CASSERRSGELFF
TGTGCCAGCAGTGAACGAAGGAGCGGGGAGCTGTTTTTT
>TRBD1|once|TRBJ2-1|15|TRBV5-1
CASSTDGQGATEQFF
TGCGCCAGCAGCACAGACGGACAGGGGGCAACTGAGCAGTTCTTC
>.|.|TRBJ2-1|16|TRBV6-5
CASSYGRVSLYNEQFF
TGTGCCAGCAGTTACGGCAGGGTTTCCCTCTACAATGAGCAGTTCTTC
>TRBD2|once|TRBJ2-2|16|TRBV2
CASIGTSGISAGELFF
TGTGCCAGCATCGGGACTAGCGGGATCTCAGCCGGGGAGCTGTTTTTT
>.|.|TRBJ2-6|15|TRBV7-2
CASTTRGVGANVLTF
TGTGCCAGCACCACTAGGGGCGTGGGGGCCAACGTCCTGACTTTC
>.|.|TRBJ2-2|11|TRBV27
CASSLSGELFF
TGTGCCAGCAGTTTAAGCGGGGAGCTGTTTTTT
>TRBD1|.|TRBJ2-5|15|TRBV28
CASKIPGQGIETQYF
TGTGCCAGCAAGATTCCCGGACAGGGAATAGAGACCCAGTACTTC
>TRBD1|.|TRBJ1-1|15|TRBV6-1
CASSYGTGVNTEAFF
TGTGCCAGCAGCTATGGGACAGGAGTGAACACTGAAGCTTTCTTT
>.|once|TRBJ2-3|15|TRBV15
CATSRDRLTRDTQYF
TGTGCCACCAGCAGAGACCGCCTCACCCGGGATACGCAGTATTTT
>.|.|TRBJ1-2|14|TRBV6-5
CASRPQQNNYGYTF
TGTGCCAGCAGGCCACAGCAAAATAACTATGGCTACACCTTC
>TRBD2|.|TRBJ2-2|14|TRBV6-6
CASRREENTGELFF
TGTGCCAGCCGGCGGGAGGAGAACACCGGGGAGCTGTTTTTT
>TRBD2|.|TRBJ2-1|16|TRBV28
CASRTSGGSSYNEQFF
TGTGCCAGCAGGACTAGCGGGGGGAGCTCCTACAATGAGCAGTTCTTC
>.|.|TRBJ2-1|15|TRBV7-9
CASSLHGSSYNEQFF
TGTGCCAGCAGCCTACACGGGAGCTCCTACAATGAGCAGTTCTTC
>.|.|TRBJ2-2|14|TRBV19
CASSWSGAAGELFF
TGTGCCAGTAGCTGGTCGGGGGCGGCCGGGGAGCTGTTTTTT
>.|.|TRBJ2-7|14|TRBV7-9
CASSLASLSYEQYF
TGTGCCAGCAGCTTAGCAAGCCTAAGCTACGAGCAGTACTTC
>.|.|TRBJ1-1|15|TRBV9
CASSPVGGYSTEAFF
TGTGCCAGCAGCCCCGTGGGGGGATATAGCACTGAAGCTTTCTTT
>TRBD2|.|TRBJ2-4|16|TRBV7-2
CASSLGGTSAKNIQYF
TGTGCCAGCAGCTTAGGTGGGACTAGCGCCAAAAACATTCAGTACTTC
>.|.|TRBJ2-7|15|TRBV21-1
CASSNGQGNTRQQYF
TGTGCCAGCAGCAACGGACAGGGGAATACTCGGCAGCAGTACTTC
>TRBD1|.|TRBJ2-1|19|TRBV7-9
CASSLPTGDRGYSYNEQFF
TGTGCCAGCAGCTTACCCACGGGTGACAGGGGGTACTCCTACAATGAGCAGTTCTTC
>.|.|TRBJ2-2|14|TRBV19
CATSRTTNTGELFF
TGTGCCACGTCCAGGACAACGAACACCGGGGAGCTGTTTTTT
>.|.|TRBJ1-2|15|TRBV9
CASSSPLGGNYGYTF
TGTGCCAGCAGCTCACCCCTGGGAGGGAACTATGGCTACACCTTC
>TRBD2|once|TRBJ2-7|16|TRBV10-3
CAIRASGMIPAGEQYF
TGTGCCATCAGGGCTAGCGGGATGATCCCCGCCGGGGAGCAGTACTTC
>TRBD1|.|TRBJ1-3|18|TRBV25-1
CASSPPGTGGFAGNTIYF
TGTGCCAGCAGTCCACCGGGGACAGGGGGCTTCGCTGGAAACACCATATATTTT
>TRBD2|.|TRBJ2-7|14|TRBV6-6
CASSRLADKGEQYF
TGTGCCAGCAGTCGACTAGCAGATAAAGGCGAGCAGTACTTC
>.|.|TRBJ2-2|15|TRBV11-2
CASSPRPGNTGELFF
TGTGCCAGCAGCCCAAGGCCAGGCAACACCGGGGAGCTGTTTTTT
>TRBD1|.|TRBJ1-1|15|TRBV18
CASSAGQGANTEAFF
TGTGCCAGCTCAGCAGGACAGGGGGCGAACACTGAAGCTTTCTTT
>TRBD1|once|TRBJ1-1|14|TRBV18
CASSRETTGTEAFF
TGTGCCAGCTCACGAGAGACGACAGGGACTGAAGCTTTCTTT
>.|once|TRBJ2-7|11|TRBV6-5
CASWENYEQYF
TGTGCCAGCTGGGAAAACTACGAGCAGTACTTC
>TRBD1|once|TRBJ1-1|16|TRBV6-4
CASSEIYGTANTEAFF
TGTGCCAGCAGTGAAATCTATGGGACAGCTAACACTGAAGCTTTCTTT
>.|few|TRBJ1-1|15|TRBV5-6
CASRSLRGMNTEAFF
TGTGCCAGCAGGTCCCTTCGGGGAATGAACACTGAAGCTTTCTTT
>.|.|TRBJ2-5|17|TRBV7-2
CASSPGRGSLRAETQYF
TGTGCCAGCAGCCCAGGGCGAGGCTCTCTCCGGGCAGAGACCCAGTACTTC
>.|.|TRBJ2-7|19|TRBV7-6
CASSAQPPMGLQLGVEQYF
TGTGCCAGCAGCGCCCAACCTCCTATGGGACTCCAATTGGGGGTCGAGCAGTACTTC
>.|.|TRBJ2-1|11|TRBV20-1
CSALGSVEQFF
TGCAGTGCTTTGGGATCCGTGGAGCAGTTCTTC
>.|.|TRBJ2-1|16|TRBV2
CASSERLARGGNEQFF
TGTGCCAGCAGTGAGAGACTGGCGAGAGGCGGCAATGAGCAGTTCTTC
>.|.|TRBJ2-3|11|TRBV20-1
CSAGSTDTQYF
TGCAGTGCGGGGAGCACAGATACGCAGTATTTT
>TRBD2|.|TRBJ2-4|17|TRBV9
CASSAGLAGAQKNIQYF
TGTGCCAGCAGCGCTGGACTAGCGGGCGCCCAGAAAAACATTCAGTACTTC
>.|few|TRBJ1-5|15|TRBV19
CASSRDPHWGQPQHF
TGTGCCAGTAGTCGTGACCCCCACTGGGGCCAGCCCCAGCATTTT
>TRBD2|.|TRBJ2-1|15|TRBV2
CASSVDSGSSGEQFF
TGTGCCAGCAGTGTAGATAGCGGGAGTTCGGGTGAGCAGTTCTTC
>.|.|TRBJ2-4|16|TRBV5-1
CASSNQPGVAKNIQYF
TGCGCCAGCAGCAACCAACCGGGGGTAGCCAAAAACATTCAGTACTTC
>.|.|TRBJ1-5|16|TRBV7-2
CASSPGGLNSNQPQHF
TGTGCCAGCAGCCCTGGCGGCTTGAATAGCAATCAGCCCCAGCATTTT
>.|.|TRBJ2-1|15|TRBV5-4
CASSSTSGGHNEQFF
TGTGCCAGCAGCTCCACTAGTGGCGGTCACAATGAGCAGTTCTTC
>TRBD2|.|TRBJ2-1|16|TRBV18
CASSRRASGSDNEQFF
TGTGCCAGCTCACGGCGTGCTAGCGGGAGCGACAATGAGCAGTTCTTC
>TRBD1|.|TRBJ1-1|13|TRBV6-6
CASNHRGRSEAFF
TGTGCCAGCAACCACAGGGGGCGCTCTGAAGCTTTCTTT
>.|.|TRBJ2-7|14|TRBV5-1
CASSLQGGPYEQYF
TGCGCCAGCAGCTTGCAGGGGGGTCCCTACGAGCAGTACTTC
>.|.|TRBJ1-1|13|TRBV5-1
CASSLGRRTEAFF
TGCGCCAGCAGCTTGGGACGAAGAACTGAAGCTTTCTTT
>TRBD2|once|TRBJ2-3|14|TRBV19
CASSGLAPGDTQYF
TGTGCCAGTAGTGGACTAGCCCCCGGGGATACGCAGTATTTT
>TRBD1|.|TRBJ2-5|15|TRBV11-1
CASSHGTESQETQYF
TGTGCCAGCAGCCACGGGACAGAATCCCAAGAGACCCAGTACTTC
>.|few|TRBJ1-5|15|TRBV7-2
CASSLGGARGQPQHF
TGTGCCAGCAGCTTAGGTGGAGCGCGGGGTCAGCCCCAGCATTTT
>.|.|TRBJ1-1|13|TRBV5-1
CASSPIAGTEAFF
TGCGCCAGCAGCCCCATCGCAGGCACTGAAGCTTTCTTT
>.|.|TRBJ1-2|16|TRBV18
CASSPLGYSRNYGYTF
TGTGCCAGCTCACCACTCGGCTACAGTCGGAACTATGGCTACACCTTC
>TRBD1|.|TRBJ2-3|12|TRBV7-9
CASSAGQGTQYF
TGTGCCAGCAGTGCAGGACAGGGCACGCAGTATTTT